This T cell receptor beta chain was recovered during a study of glioma-infiltrating T cells after dendritic cell vaccination. Looking at the study overall: Autologous tumor lysate-pulsed dendritic cell vaccination was given between about 2002 and 2013. At biweekly intervals, patients got three intradermal dendritic cell vaccine injections.

Blood PBMC samples: pre-vaccination, two weeks post third vaccination, and at tumor progression. The primer mix had 60 V beta and 13 J beta primers. Data came from immunoSEQ multiplex PCR; TCRdb stores just in-frame clones and leaves some out. This table has roughly 96,000 clones, 79% appearing once. The receptor was isolated from a human donor with glioblastoma. The sample consisted of blood, taken before dendritic cell vaccination.

CDR3 amino acids: CASSLNTPTDTQYF. The DNA for the CDR3 is TGCGCCAGCAGCTTAAATACTCCCACAGATACGCAGTATTTT. The chain employs TRBV5-1 and TRBJ2-3; D call uncertain. The CDR3 has 14 residues. V lost 2 bases to trimming and J lost 2 bases, with 9 bases between them. Germline CDR1 reads SGHRS; CDR2 reads YFSETQ.